This TCR beta chain emerged from a study of blood T cell repertoires in COVID-19. Study-level information: From T cells, B-cell-depleted T cells, or PBMCs came the material, which was cDNA or gDNA.

Germline values: CDR1 MNHEY, CDR2 SVGAGI. The V gene lost 6 bases and the J gene lost 4 bases, with 13 bases spanning the gap. CDR3 length: 14 amino acids. Original handling: Reference gene primer amplification yielded estimated nucleated cell counts. Profiling relied on immunoSEQ multiplex PCR, and the TCRdb table lists in-frame clones only, not all of them. That table furnishes V, J and clone size, whereas the DNA furnished D and trimming. Of about 240,000 clones listed, about 86% are singletons. The chain links TRBV6-5 to TRBJ1-5; D gene uncertain. The TCR comes from a woman older than 75 with acute or convalescent COVID-19. The sequencing sample was made of peripheral blood. This CDR3 is CASSQGRGNQPQHF. CDR3 nucleotides: TGTGCCAGCAGCCAAGGACGGGGAAATCAGCCCCAGCATTTT.